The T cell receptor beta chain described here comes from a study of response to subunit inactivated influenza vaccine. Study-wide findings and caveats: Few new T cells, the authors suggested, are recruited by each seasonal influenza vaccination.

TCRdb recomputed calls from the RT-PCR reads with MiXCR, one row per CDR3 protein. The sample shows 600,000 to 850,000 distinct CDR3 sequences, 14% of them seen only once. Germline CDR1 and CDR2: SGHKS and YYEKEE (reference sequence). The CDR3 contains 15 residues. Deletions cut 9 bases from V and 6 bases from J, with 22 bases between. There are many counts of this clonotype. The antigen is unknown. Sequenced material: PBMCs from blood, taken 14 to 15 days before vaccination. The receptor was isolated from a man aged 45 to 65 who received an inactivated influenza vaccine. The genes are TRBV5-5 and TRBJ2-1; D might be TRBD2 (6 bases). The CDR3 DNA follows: TGTGCCACTGGAGGGGAGCTTGACAGACTCAATGAGCAGTTCTTC. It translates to CATGGELDRLNEQFF. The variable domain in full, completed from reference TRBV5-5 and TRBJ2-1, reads DAGVTQSPTHLIKTRGQQVTLRCSPISGHKSVSWYQQVLGQGPQFIFQYYEKEERGRGNFPDRFSARQFPNYSSELNVNALLLGDSALYLCATGGELDRLNEQFFGPGTRLTVL.